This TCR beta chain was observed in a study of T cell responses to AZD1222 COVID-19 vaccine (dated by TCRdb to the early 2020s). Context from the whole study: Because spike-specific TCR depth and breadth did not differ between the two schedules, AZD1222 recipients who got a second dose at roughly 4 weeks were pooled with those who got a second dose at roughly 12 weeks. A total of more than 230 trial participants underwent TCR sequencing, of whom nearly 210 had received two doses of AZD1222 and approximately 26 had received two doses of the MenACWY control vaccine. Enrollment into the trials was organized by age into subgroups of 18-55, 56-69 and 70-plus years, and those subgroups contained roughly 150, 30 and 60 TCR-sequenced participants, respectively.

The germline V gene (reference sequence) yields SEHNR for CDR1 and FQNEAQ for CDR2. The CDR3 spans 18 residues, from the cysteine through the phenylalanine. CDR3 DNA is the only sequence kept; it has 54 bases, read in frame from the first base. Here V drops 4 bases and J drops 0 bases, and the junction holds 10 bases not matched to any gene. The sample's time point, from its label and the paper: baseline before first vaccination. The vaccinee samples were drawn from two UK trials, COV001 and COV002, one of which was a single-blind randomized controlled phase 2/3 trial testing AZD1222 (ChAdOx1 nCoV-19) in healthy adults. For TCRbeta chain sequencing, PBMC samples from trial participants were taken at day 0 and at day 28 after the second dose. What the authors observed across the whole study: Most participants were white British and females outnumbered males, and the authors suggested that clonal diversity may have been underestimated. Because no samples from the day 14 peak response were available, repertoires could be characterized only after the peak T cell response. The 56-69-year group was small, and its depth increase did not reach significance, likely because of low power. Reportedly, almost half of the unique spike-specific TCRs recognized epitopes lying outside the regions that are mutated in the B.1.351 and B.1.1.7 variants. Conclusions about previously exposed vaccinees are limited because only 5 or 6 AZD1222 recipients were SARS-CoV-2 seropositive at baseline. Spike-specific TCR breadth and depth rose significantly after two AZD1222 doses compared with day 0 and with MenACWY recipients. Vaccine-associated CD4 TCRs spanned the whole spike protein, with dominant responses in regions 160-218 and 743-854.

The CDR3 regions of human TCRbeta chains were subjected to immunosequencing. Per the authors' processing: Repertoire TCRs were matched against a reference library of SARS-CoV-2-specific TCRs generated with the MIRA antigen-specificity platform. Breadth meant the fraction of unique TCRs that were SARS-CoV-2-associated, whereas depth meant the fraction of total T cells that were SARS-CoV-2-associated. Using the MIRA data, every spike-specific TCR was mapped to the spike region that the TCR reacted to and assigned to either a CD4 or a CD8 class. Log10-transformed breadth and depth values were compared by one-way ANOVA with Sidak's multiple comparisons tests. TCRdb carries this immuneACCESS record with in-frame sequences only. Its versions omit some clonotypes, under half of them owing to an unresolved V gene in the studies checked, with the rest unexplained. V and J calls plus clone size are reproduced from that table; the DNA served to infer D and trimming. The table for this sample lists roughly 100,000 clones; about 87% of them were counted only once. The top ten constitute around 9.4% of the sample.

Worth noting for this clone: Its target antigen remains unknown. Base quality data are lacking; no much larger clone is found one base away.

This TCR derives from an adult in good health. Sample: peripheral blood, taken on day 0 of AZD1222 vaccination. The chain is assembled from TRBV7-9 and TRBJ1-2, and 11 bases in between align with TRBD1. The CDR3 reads CASSSLRTGGASNYGYTF. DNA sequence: TGTGCCAGCAGCTCCCTCCGGACAGGGGGCGCATCTAACTATGGCTACACCTTC.